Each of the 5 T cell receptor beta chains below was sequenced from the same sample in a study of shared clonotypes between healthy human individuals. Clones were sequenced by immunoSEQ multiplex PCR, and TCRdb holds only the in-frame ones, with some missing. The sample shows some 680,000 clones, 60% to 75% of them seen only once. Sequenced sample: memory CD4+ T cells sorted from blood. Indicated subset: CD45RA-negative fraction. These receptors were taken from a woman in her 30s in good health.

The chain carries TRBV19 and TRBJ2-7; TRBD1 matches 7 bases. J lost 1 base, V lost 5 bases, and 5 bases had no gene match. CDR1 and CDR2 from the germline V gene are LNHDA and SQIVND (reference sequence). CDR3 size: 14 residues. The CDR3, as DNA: TGTGCCAGTAGTGTTGGGACAGTTTCCTACGAGCAGTACTTC. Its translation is CASSVGTVSYEQYF.

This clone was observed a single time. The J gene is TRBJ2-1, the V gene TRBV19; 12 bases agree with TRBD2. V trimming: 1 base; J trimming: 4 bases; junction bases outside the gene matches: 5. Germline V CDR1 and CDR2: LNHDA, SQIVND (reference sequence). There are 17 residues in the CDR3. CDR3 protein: CASSIGLAGGGYNEQFF. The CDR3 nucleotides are TGTGCCAGTAGTATAGGGCTAGCGGGAGGGGGGTACAATGAGCAGTTCTTC.

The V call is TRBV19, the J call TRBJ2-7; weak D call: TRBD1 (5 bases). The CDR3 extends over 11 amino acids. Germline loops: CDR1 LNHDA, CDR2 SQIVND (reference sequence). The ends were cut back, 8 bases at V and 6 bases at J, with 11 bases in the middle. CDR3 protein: CASQGAREQYF. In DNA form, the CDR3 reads TGTGCCAGTCAGGGTGCGCGCGAGCAGTACTTC. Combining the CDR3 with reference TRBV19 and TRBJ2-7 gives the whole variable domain DGGITQSPKYLFRKEGQNVTLSCEQNLNHDAMYWYRQDPGQGLRLIYYSQIVNDFQKGDIAEGYSVSREKKESFPLTVTSAQKNPTAFYLCASQGAREQYFGPGTRLTVT.

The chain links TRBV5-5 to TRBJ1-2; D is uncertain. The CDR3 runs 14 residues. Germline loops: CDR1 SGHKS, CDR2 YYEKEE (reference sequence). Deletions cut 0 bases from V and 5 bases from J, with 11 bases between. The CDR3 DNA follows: TGTGCCAGCAGCTTGGGGGGTCAAGAATATGGCTACACCTTC. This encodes CASSLGGQEYGYTF.

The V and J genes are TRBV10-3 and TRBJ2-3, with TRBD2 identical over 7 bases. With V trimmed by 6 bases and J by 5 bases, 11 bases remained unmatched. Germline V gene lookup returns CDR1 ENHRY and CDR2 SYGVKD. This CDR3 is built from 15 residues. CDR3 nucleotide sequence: TGTGCCATCAGAGATGGGCGGGAGTTAAAAGATACGCAGTATTTT. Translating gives CAIRDGRELKDTQYF.